The clone carrying this TCR beta chain was counted between two and nine times. Its specificity is unknown. Amplification targeted TCR beta CDR3 regions from RNA transcripts. First-round RT-PCR with HTBI primers amplified the TCR CDR3 region. TCRdb analysed the multiplex PCR reads with MiXCR anew, one entry per CDR3 protein. The repertoire holds around 450,000 distinct CDR3 sequences, with roughly an eighth as singletons. Those with hyperthyroidism were 18 to 65 years old, newly diagnosed, and ill for under 2 months. Fresh 10 ml peripheral blood yielded PBMCs. This specimen comes from a study of T cells in Graves' hyperthyroidism and ophthalmopathy. Study-wide results and caveats: The model foresaw ophthalmopathy a median around 6.8 months prior to onset.

This CDR3 has 16 residues. Deletions cut 2 bases from V and 1 base from J, with 12 bases between. Germline CDR1 reads LGHNA; CDR2 reads YSLEER. V gene TRBV4-3 combines with J gene TRBJ2-4; tentatively, D is TRBD2 (7 bases). This TCR was sampled from a woman in her late teens or twenties with Graves' hyperthyroidism. Sequencing was carried out using blood. The CDR3 DNA reads as TGCGCCAGCAGCCAATGGGGGGGCGACGCCAAAAACATTCAGTACTTC. This codes for CASSQWGGDAKNIQYF.